Here is one TCR beta chain with its context. This clone occurred once. No antigen is known for it. There are no base qualities to consult, and no much larger clone falls within one base. The germline V gene sets CDR1 to SNHLY and CDR2 to FYNNEI. Between the V and J ends, shortened by 4 bases and 1 base respectively, the junction contains 8 bases. The CDR3 has 14 amino acids, counting the end cysteine and phenylalanine. Only CDR3 DNA remains: 42 bases, in frame from the first base. Normal lung samples came from the same patient and were non-adjacent lung tissue collected as far from the tumour as possible, with a minimum distance of 3 cm. Genomic DNA was extracted with the QIAamp DNA kit from frozen aliquots of unsorted single-cell suspensions. Tissues were received within 2 hours of resection and processed immediately into single-cell suspensions. Tissue was broken up mechanically, digested enzymatically with DNase I, collagenase I and hyaluronidase for approximately 30 minutes at 37 degrees C, and then filtered and RBC-lysed.

This sample was taken from a study of immune cell composition in non-small cell lung cancer listed by TCRdb under 2017. Context from the whole study: To assign histologic subtype, which was mostly lung adenocarcinoma or squamous cell carcinoma, H&E was combined with p63, CK5, Napsin A and TTF-1 immunohistochemistry. TCR-beta sequencing (Adaptive Biotechnologies) was performed on some 37 paired NSCLC tumour and non-adjacent lung specimens plus 26 tumour-only specimens. Supplementary cohort #1, 10 lung adenocarcinoma cases, had paired tumour/lung TCR-beta sequencing and TIL populations generated to assess tumour reactivity. Several tumour specimens with TCR-beta data were rare histological subtypes and were excluded from the subtype comparisons. The paper as a whole reports these results and caveats: No significant correlation was found between smoking pack-years and tumour TCR-beta clonality. The reactivity cohort contained only 10 to 11 cases, and the tumour-reactive clones were not shown to have sequences in common with the dominant in vivo tumour-associated clones. Tumour-associated clones >0.5% were found in nearly half of NSCLC cases, namely in around 33% of adenocarcinomas versus 75% of squamous carcinomas. In 9 to 11 adenocarcinoma cases, a strong correlation was found between maximal tumour-associated clone frequency and TIL tumour reactivity, whereas no such correlation was found between overall clonality and TIL tumour reactivity.

A two-step multiplex PCR was used to amplify TCR-beta CDR3 regions from genomic DNA, and Illumina-compatible adaptors were added in the second step. TCR-beta immunosequencing was performed on an Illumina platform as a commercial immunoSEQ service. As for the original processing: Repertoires were summarised as Top 10 Clones, the percentage of T-cell templates from the ten most frequent sequences, and productive clonality. Productive clonality ranged from 0 to 1, with 1 indicating a monoclonal population. Using log10 scatter plots, tumour-associated clones were identified as sequences that made up at least 0.1% of tumour T-cell templates yet were absent from the matched non-adjacent lung. Two-group comparisons used Student's t-tests, stages used ANOVA, and relationships used linear regression, analysed in GraphPad Prism7 and R. TCRdb carries this immuneACCESS record with in-frame sequences only. Its versions omit some clonotypes, under half of them owing to an unresolved V gene in the studies checked, with the rest unexplained. V, J and clone size derive from that table, while D and trimming were established from the DNA sequence. The sample table lists thousands of clones, less than 85% of them with a count of one. Over 4% of the sample is taken by the ten largest.

Sequenced: non-adjacent lung tissue. The chain links TRBV2 with TRBJ1-5, with no confident D gene call. The origin of this receptor is a human donor with non-small cell lung cancer. The nucleotide sequence is given as TGTGCCAGCAGTGTTGAGAACAGCAATCAGCCCCAGCATTTT. This yields the protein CASSVENSNQPQHF.